These T cell receptor beta chains were read from a single sample in a study of T cell responses to AZD1222 COVID-19 vaccine. Repertoires were generated with immunoSEQ multiplex PCR, while TCRdb's copy carries only in-frame clones and drops some. The repertoire holds about 140,000 clones, with approximately 85% as singletons. The sequences come from peripheral blood, collected 28 days after the second dose of the MenACWY control vaccine. These receptor sequences come from an adult who received the MenACWY meningococcal vaccine as a control. Each CDR3 is given with its conserved first and last residue. The order of the fields is J gene, clone size, D gene, V gene, CDR3 protein, CDR3 DNA. A D gene is named only where the DNA matches it firmly. Part of the rows lack a size; the others show once, few, many or a class for expanded clones.

TRBJ1-1 | few | TRBD1 | TRBV6-5 | CASTGQGQAFF | TGTGCCAGTACGGGACAGGGACAAGCTTTCTTT
TRBJ1-2 | once | NA | TRBV19 | CASSVGDYGYTF | TGTGCCAGTAGTGTGGGGGACTATGGCTACACCTTC
TRBJ2-7 | NA | NA | TRBV5-6 | CASSLTVYEQYF | TGTGCCAGCAGCTTGACAGTCTACGAGCAGTACTTC
TRBJ2-1 | NA | TRBD1 | TRBV24-1 | CATSDPGTGQYNEQFF | TGTGCCACCAGTGACCCAGGGACAGGGCAATACAATGAGCAGTTCTTC
TRBJ2-7 | once | NA | TRBV27 | CASSLTSAYEQYF | TGTGCCAGCAGTTTAACGTCCGCCTACGAGCAGTACTTC
TRBJ1-6 | once | NA | TRBV9 | CASSVNPKVSYNSPLHF | TGTGCCAGCAGCGTAAACCCCAAGGTCTCCTATAATTCACCCCTCCACTTT
TRBJ2-5 | NA | TRBD2 | TRBV5-4 | CASSRTSGGEETQYF | TGTGCCAGCAGCAGAACTAGCGGGGGGGAAGAGACCCAGTACTTC
TRBJ2-1 | NA | NA | TRBV6-5 | CASSYSTSNEQFF | TGTGCCAGCAGTTACTCGACTAGCAATGAGCAGTTCTTC
TRBJ2-1 | NA | NA | TRBV5-5 | CASSLEASSYNEQFF | TGTGCCAGCAGCTTGGAAGCCAGCTCCTACAATGAGCAGTTCTTC
TRBJ2-1 | NA | TRBD2 | TRBV27 | CASSPPGLAVYNEQFF | TGTGCCAGCAGTCCACCGGGACTAGCGGTCTACAATGAGCAGTTCTTC
TRBJ2-7 | NA | NA | TRBV6-2/TRBV6-3 | CASSYSPKQGRPVYEQYF | TGTGCCAGCAGTTACTCTCCAAAACAGGGTAGGCCGGTCTACGAGCAGTACTTC
TRBJ1-6 | NA | NA | TRBV5-1 | CASSQDRNNSPLHF | TGCGCCAGCAGCCAGGACCGTAATAATTCACCCCTCCACTTT
TRBJ2-7 | once | NA | TRBV2 | CASREGTYYEQYF | TGTGCCAGCAGGGAGGGGACTTACTACGAGCAGTACTTC
TRBJ1-1 | NA | NA | TRBV5-1 | CASSLAVQNTEAFF | TGCGCCAGCAGCTTAGCAGTACAGAACACTGAAGCTTTCTTT
TRBJ2-2 | NA | NA | TRBV11-3 | CASKLELNTGELFF | TGTGCCAGCAAACTTGAGCTGAACACCGGGGAGCTGTTTTTT
TRBJ1-2 | few | NA | TRBV12-3/TRBV12-4 | CASSLGGIYGYTF | TGTGCCAGCAGTTTAGGCGGAATCTATGGCTACACCTTC